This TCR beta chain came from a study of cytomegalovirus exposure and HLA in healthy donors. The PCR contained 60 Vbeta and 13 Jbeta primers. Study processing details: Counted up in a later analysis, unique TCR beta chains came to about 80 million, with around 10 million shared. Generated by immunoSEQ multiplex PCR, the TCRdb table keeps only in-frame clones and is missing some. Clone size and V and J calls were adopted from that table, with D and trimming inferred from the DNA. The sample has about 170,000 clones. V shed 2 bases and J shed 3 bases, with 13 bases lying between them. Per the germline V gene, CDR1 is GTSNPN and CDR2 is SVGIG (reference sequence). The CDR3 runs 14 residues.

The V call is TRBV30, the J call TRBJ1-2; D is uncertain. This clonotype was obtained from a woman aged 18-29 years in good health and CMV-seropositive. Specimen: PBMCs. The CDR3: CAWSPGGVDYGYTF. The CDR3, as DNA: TGTGCCTGGAGTCCGGGCGGGGTGGACTATGGCTACACCTTC.